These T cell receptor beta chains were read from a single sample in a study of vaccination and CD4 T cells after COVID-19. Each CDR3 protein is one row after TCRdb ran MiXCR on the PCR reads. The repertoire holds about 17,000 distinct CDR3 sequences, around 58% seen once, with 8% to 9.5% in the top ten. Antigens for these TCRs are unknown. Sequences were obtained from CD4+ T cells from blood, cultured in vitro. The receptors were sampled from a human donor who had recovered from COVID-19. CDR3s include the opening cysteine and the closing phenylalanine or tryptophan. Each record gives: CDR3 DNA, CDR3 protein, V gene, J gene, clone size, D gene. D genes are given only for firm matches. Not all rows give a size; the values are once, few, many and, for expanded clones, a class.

CDR3nt: TGTGCCAGCAGTGCAAGTACGTTCACCGATACGCAGTATTTT
CDR3aa: CASSASTFTDTQYF
v_gene: TRBV2
j_gene: TRBJ2-3
abundance: -
d_gene: -

CDR3nt: TGTGCCAGTAGTATGTGGGCACGGAACACTGAAGCTTTCTTT
CDR3aa: CASSMWARNTEAFF
v_gene: TRBV19
j_gene: TRBJ1-1
abundance: -
d_gene: -

CDR3nt: TGTGCCACCAGCAGAGAGTTAGGGGGGAACACCGGGGAGCTGTTTTTT
CDR3aa: CATSRELGGNTGELFF
v_gene: TRBV15
j_gene: TRBJ2-2
abundance: few
d_gene: -

CDR3nt: TGCAGTGCTAAACCCGGACTGAGCAATCAGCCCCAGCATTTT
CDR3aa: CSAKPGLSNQPQHF
v_gene: TRBV20-1
j_gene: TRBJ1-5
abundance: medium-sized
d_gene: -

CDR3nt: TGTGCCAGCAGTTTAAAGGCGGCAGGGTTGCTTGCTGGCTACACCTTC
CDR3aa: CASSLKAAGLLAGYTF
v_gene: TRBV27
j_gene: TRBJ1-2
abundance: few
d_gene: -

CDR3nt: TGTGCCAGCAGTCCTCTTTTCGACAGGGAGGGCGTTCATGGCTACACCTTC
CDR3aa: CASSPLFDREGVHGYTF
v_gene: TRBV27
j_gene: TRBJ1-2
abundance: -
d_gene: TRBD1

CDR3nt: TGCAGTGCTTTCCGACTATTGAACACCGGGGAGCTGTTTTTT
CDR3aa: CSAFRLLNTGELFF
v_gene: TRBV20-1
j_gene: TRBJ2-2
abundance: -
d_gene: -

CDR3nt: TGCAGTGCTAGAGATGGAGGTTACGAGCAGTACTTC
CDR3aa: CSARDGGYEQYF
v_gene: TRBV20-1
j_gene: TRBJ2-7
abundance: -
d_gene: -

CDR3nt: TGTGCCAGCAGAGAACTAGCGGGAGTGGGAGAGACCCAGTACTTC
CDR3aa: CASRELAGVGETQYF
v_gene: TRBV12-3/TRBV12-4
j_gene: TRBJ2-5
abundance: few
d_gene: TRBD2

CDR3nt: TGTGCCAGTAGTATCTCCCGGGGGGCAGGTGGAAACACCATATATTTT
CDR3aa: CASSISRGAGGNTIYF
v_gene: TRBV19
j_gene: TRBJ1-3
abundance: -
d_gene: -

CDR3nt: TGTGCCAGCAGTTTGGATGGAGGGACAGGCCAAGAGACCCAGTACTTC
CDR3aa: CASSLDGGTGQETQYF
v_gene: TRBV27
j_gene: TRBJ2-5
abundance: -
d_gene: TRBD1

CDR3nt: TGTGCCAGCAGCCCTGACACCGGAGGGAGCACTGAAGCTTTCTTT
CDR3aa: CASSPDTGGSTEAFF
v_gene: TRBV28
j_gene: TRBJ1-1
abundance: -
d_gene: -

CDR3nt: TGTGCCAGCAGTTTTACAGCGGGAGGCACAGATACGCAGTATTTT
CDR3aa: CASSFTAGGTDTQYF
v_gene: TRBV27
j_gene: TRBJ2-3
abundance: -
d_gene: TRBD2

CDR3nt: TGTGCCAGCATGATACAGGGCGGTGAAAAACTGTTTTTT
CDR3aa: CASMIQGGEKLFF
v_gene: TRBV6-1
j_gene: TRBJ1-4
abundance: -
d_gene: -

CDR3nt: TGTGCCAGCAGATGGGTAGGGAACACCGGGGAGCTGTTTTTT
CDR3aa: CASRWVGNTGELFF
v_gene: TRBV7-2
j_gene: TRBJ2-2
abundance: -
d_gene: -

CDR3nt: TGTGCCGGCGGGCTTCCGGTCGAAAAACTGTTTTTT
CDR3aa: CAGGLPVEKLFF
v_gene: TRBV30
j_gene: TRBJ1-4
abundance: -
d_gene: -